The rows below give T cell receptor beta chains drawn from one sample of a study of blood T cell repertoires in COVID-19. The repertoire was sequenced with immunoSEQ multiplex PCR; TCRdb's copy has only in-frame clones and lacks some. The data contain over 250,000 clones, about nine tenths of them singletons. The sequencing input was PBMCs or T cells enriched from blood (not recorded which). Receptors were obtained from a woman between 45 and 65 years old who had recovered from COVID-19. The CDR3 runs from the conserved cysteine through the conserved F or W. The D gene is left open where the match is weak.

CASSYSGGETQYF	TRBD2	TRBV28	TRBJ2-5
CASKINRDTQYF	NA	TRBV7-2	TRBJ2-3
CASRVAGGPDTQYF	TRBD2	TRBV6-5	TRBJ2-3
CASSGGGLEQYF	NA	TRBV11-3	TRBJ2-3
CASSTDRTVKYGYTF	NA	TRBV28	TRBJ1-2
CASSSRTGGGTDTQYF	TRBD1	TRBV5-5	TRBJ2-3
CASSLLQGNYGYTF	NA	TRBV28	TRBJ1-2
CASRQVSTDTQYF	NA	TRBV28	TRBJ2-3
CAWSTTGAIEKLFF	TRBD1	TRBV30	TRBJ1-4
CASRSSVPGKNIQYF	NA	TRBV4-2	TRBJ2-4
CASSLGLAGGLRSYNEQFF	TRBD2	TRBV11-2	TRBJ2-1
CASSSAVRLGNTIYF	NA	TRBV7-2	TRBJ1-3
CASSPGQGNSGANVLTF	TRBD1	TRBV7-2	TRBJ2-6
CASSSLQGCNQPQHF	NA	TRBV21-1	TRBJ1-5
CASRLGLSTDTQYF	NA	TRBV28	TRBJ2-3
CASRETGTGSINEQFF	TRBD1	TRBV28	TRBJ2-1
CASSLGTGPYEQYF	NA	TRBV7-9	TRBJ2-7
CASSLDPTEGQPQHF	NA	TRBV5-4	TRBJ1-5
CASSSADEVQPQHF	NA	TRBV27	TRBJ1-5
CASSLVIGTATNEKLFF	TRBD1	TRBV11-2	TRBJ1-4
CASSSTGTAYEQYF	TRBD1	TRBV19	TRBJ2-7
CASSHDSALGLGSYNEQFF	NA	TRBV5-4	TRBJ2-1
CASSGMVETTIYNEQFF	NA	TRBV5-1	TRBJ2-1
CASSTSGRRETQYF	TRBD2	TRBV6-5	TRBJ2-5
CASSPSRETQYF	NA	TRBV18	TRBJ2-5
CASSLAGPNTEAFF	NA	TRBV18	TRBJ1-1
CASSQESGSNQPQHF	NA	TRBV6-2/TRBV6-3	TRBJ1-5
CATSRGASGSGQETQYF	TRBD2	TRBV15	TRBJ2-5